This T cell receptor beta chain was captured in a study of CXCR3-negative and CXCR3-positive naive CD8 T cells. As for the study in general: The study obtained 130 million to 150 million TRB reads, about 1.5 +/- 0.3 million per library.

This CDR3 is built from 17 residues. All CD8+ T cell subsets were sorted in triplicate at fewer than 350,000 cells each. Worth noting for this clonotype: Antigen: not known.

The authors prepared UMI-labeled TRB cDNA libraries by 5' RACE. TCRdb re-called the 5' RACE reads and shows each CDR3 protein once, DNA omitted. The listing records some 130,000 distinct CDR3 sequences. Findings and caveats of the study: Much lower diversity was found in memory CD8+ cells, while both naive subsets had comparably high diversity. TRB CDR3s of CXCR3-positive naive cells were more hydrophobic than those of CXCR3-negative naive cells.

Sequenced material: naive CXCR3- CD8+ T cells from blood. Subset of the sample: CD45RO-CCR7+CD27+CD95- naive CD8+ T cells lacking CXCR3 (TNR3-). This chain links TRBV12-3 or TRBV12-4 with TRBJ2-1; TCRdb outputs TRBD1, but without DNA this stays unchecked. This sequence was found in a human donor in good health. Some clones in this sample may be carry-over from other donors' samples. This chain's CDR3 is CASSLEGTSISYNEQFF.